What follows are 5 T cell receptor beta chains derived from one specimen sequenced in a study of blood T cell repertoires in COVID-19. TCRdb keeps only in-frame clones here, not all; method: immunoSEQ multiplex PCR. The sample lists over 100,000 clones; approximately 89% were seen once. Sequenced input: peripheral blood. The origin of the receptors is a woman in her seventies with COVID-19, enrolled during active disease.

This rearrangement joins TRBV11-2 to TRBJ2-7; D gene uncertain. Germline CDR1 and CDR2: SGHAT and FQNNGV. V was pared by 3 bases and J by 3 bases, with 9 bases between. The CDR3 consists of 13 residues. The CDR3 DNA reads TGTGCCAGCAGCTTTACATTAAGCTACGAGCAGTACTTC. Amino acids: CASSFTLSYEQYF.

The chain has TRBV5-1 and TRBJ1-1, with 8 bases matching TRBD1. V lost 6 bases and J lost 0; bases outside the gene matches: 4. The V gene's germline CDR1 is SGHRS and CDR2 YFSETQ. CDR3 length: 14 amino acids. This CDR3 is CASTRQGMNTEAFF. Here the CDR3 DNA reads TGCGCCAGCACTCGACAGGGGATGAACACTGAAGCTTTCTTT.

The rearrangement uses TRBV4-1 and TRBJ2-1, with D possibly matching TRBD2 (5 bases). The germline gives CDR1 MGHRA, CDR2 YSYEKL. This CDR3 contains 16 residues. The V end lost 1 base, the J end lost 5 bases, and 15 bases lay between the germline ends. The CDR3 region has the DNA TGCGCCAGCAGCCAAGTAACTTCACCGGGGAACAATGAGCAGTTCTTC. Its protein is CASSQVTSPGNNEQFF.

This clone was counted once. The chain joins TRBV7-3 to TRBJ1-1, with 10 bases lining up with TRBD1. J lost 5 bases, V lost 5 bases, and 8 bases had no gene match. The CDR3 sequence is 15 residues long. Germline V gene data show CDR1 as SGHTA and CDR2 as FQGTGA. The CDR3 loop is CASSRTGGEGTEAFF. The DNA of the CDR3 is TGTGCCAGCAGCCGGACAGGGGGAGAGGGAACTGAAGCTTTCTTT.

J is TRBJ1-1 and V is TRBV13, with unresolved D. With 1 base removed from V and 8 bases from J, the gap between germline ends came to 11 bases. Germline values: CDR1 PRHDT, CDR2 FYEKMQ (reference sequence). CDR3 length: 13 residues. This CDR3 reads CASSLESRFEAFF. For the CDR3, the DNA is TGTGCCAGCAGCTTAGAAAGCAGGTTCGAAGCTTTCTTT.